These T cell receptor beta chains were read from a single sample in a study of T cell responses to AZD1222 COVID-19 vaccine. Some clones are missing from TCRdb's copy, which holds only in-frame ones; the method was immunoSEQ multiplex PCR. The sample holds around 130,000 clones, 93% seen once. The sample here was peripheral blood, taken on day 0 of AZD1222 vaccination. All receptors derive from an adult in good health. Both conserved end residues are part of each CDR3. Each record gives: clone size, J gene, V gene, D gene, CDR3 protein, CDR3 DNA. The D gene is left open where the match is weak. Where a row states a size, it is once, few, many or the class of an expanded clone; other rows omit it.

>few|TRBJ2-6|TRBV4-1|-
CASSPLYVGSGANVLTF
TGCGCCAGCAGCCCTCTTTACGTGGGCTCTGGGGCCAACGTCCTGACTTTC
>-|TRBJ2-5|TRBV28|TRBD2
CASSLSIRLATQETQYF
TGTGCCAGCAGTTTGTCAATACGACTAGCGACTCAAGAGACCCAGTACTTC
>-|TRBJ2-3|TRBV29-1|TRBD2
CSVEGLAGFTDTQYF
TGCAGCGTTGAAGGGCTAGCGGGGTTCACAGATACGCAGTATTTT
>-|TRBJ2-1|TRBV18|-
CASSPPAVAGHNEQFF
TGTGCCAGCTCACCCCCGGCTGTAGCCGGTCACAATGAGCAGTTCTTC
>few|TRBJ1-1|TRBV2|-
CASSGTSVQGNTEAFF
TGTGCCAGCAGCGGAACCTCGGTGCAGGGGAACACTGAAGCTTTCTTT
>-|TRBJ1-1|TRBV11-3|-
CASSYTNQAEAFF
TGTGCCAGCAGTTATACTAATCAGGCTGAAGCTTTCTTT
>-|TRBJ1-5|TRBV3-1/TRBV3-2|-
CASSQDRNQPQHF
TGTGCCAGCAGCCAAGACAGGAATCAGCCCCAGCATTTT
>-|TRBJ1-3|TRBV3-1/TRBV3-2|-
CASSHSRLSSSGNTIYF
TGTGCCAGCAGCCACTCAAGGCTATCGAGCTCTGGAAACACCATATATTTT
>-|TRBJ1-2|TRBV9|-
CASSVSSQSYGYTF
TGTGCCAGCAGCGTATCAAGTCAGAGTTATGGCTACACCTTC
>-|TRBJ2-2|TRBV19|TRBD2
CASSPRPWTSGMNTGELFF
TGTGCCAGTAGTCCTCGGCCCTGGACTAGCGGGATGAACACCGGGGAGCTGTTTTTT
>-|TRBJ1-4|TRBV5-1|-
CASSRTGKGEKLFF
TGCGCCAGCAGCCGAACAGGGAAAGGAGAAAAACTGTTTTTT
>-|TRBJ2-7|TRBV9|-
CASSAPSSYEQYF
TGTGCCAGCAGCGCCCCCAGCTCCTACGAGCAGTACTTC
>-|TRBJ2-5|TRBV28|TRBD2
CASNGGGEQETQYF
TGTGCCAGCAACGGCGGGGGAGAACAAGAGACCCAGTACTTC
>-|TRBJ2-2|TRBV27|TRBD2
CASRRIAGGTGELFF
TGTGCCAGCAGACGCATAGCGGGAGGTACCGGGGAGCTGTTTTTT
>-|TRBJ2-7|TRBV29-1|-
CSVEYGRLPYEQYF
TGCAGCGTTGAATACGGGAGACTACCCTACGAGCAGTACTTC
>-|TRBJ1-5|TRBV5-6|-
CASSLMLSQPQHF
TGTGCCAGCAGCTTGATGCTAAGTCAGCCCCAGCATTTT
>-|TRBJ2-7|TRBV6-5|TRBD1
CASSQGTAVYEQYF
TGTGCCAGCAGTCAGGGGACAGCCGTCTACGAGCAGTACTTC
>-|TRBJ2-5|TRBV5-5|-
CASSFGAAQETQYF
TGTGCCAGCAGCTTCGGGGCAGCACAAGAGACCCAGTACTTC
>-|TRBJ1-5|TRBV19|-
CASSRQDNQPQHF
TGTGCCAGTAGTAGGCAGGACAATCAGCCCCAGCATTTT
>-|TRBJ1-2|TRBV5-1|TRBD1
CASSREQGSNRRGYTF
TGCGCCAGCAGCAGAGAACAGGGGTCAAACCGGAGGGGCTACACCTTC
>-|TRBJ1-5|TRBV18|TRBD1
CASSYGEPSGTGPKSNQPQHF
TGTGCCAGCTCGTACGGAGAGCCATCCGGGACAGGGCCTAAGAGCAATCAGCCCCAGCATTTT
>-|TRBJ1-5|TRBV28|-
CASSLGPGGSNQPQHF
TGTGCCAGCAGTTTAGGTCCGGGCGGGAGCAATCAGCCCCAGCATTTT
>-|TRBJ2-6|TRBV4-1|-
CASSQGGANVLTF
TGCGCCAGCAGCCAAGGTGGGGCCAACGTCCTGACTTTC
>-|TRBJ2-1|TRBV28|TRBD2
CATFSGIYNEQFF
TGTGCCACCTTTAGCGGGATTTACAATGAGCAGTTCTTC
>-|TRBJ2-1|TRBV10-3|TRBD2
CAISELSSGSVSSYNEQFF
TGTGCCATCAGTGAGCTCTCTAGCGGGAGTGTATCGTCCTACAATGAGCAGTTCTTC
>-|TRBJ1-6|TRBV4-3|-
CASSQEGGSGNNSPLHF
TGCGCCAGCAGCCAAGAGGGAGGTTCTGGGAACAATTCACCCCTCCACTTT
>-|TRBJ1-1|TRBV6-5|-
CASTGGNTEAFF
TGTGCCAGCACGGGCGGAAACACTGAAGCTTTCTTT
>-|TRBJ1-1|TRBV28|TRBD1
CVSRAGTDTAFF
TGTGTCAGCAGAGCCGGGACAGATACGGCTTTCTTT